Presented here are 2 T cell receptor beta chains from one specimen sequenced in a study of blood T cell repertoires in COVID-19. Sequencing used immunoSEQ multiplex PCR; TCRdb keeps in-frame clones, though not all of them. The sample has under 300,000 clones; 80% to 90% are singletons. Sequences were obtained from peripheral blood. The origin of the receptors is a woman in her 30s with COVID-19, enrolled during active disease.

CDR3 in amino acids: CASSYRAGGYEQYF. The CDR3 nucleotides read TGTGCCAGCAGTTACCGGGCAGGGGGGTACGAGCAGTACTTC. This chain connects TRBV6-5 to TRBJ2-7, with a weak D call TRBD1 (7 bases). V was shortened by 2 bases and J by 4 bases, with 12 bases between the two germline ends. The V gene's germline CDR1 is MNHEY and CDR2 SVGAGI. The CDR3 contains 14 residues.

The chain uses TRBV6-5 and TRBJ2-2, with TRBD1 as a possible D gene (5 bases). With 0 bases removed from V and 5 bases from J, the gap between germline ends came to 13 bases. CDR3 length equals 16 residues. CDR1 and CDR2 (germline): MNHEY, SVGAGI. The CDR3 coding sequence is TGTGCCAGCAGTTACTCGCCTGGGGCCCTTACCGGGGAGCTGTTTTTT. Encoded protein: CASSYSPGALTGELFF.